This T cell receptor beta chain was observed in a study of blood T cell repertoires in COVID-19. Study in general: The United States, Italy and Spain provided the acute and convalescent COVID-19 samples. PBMCs, B-cell-depleted T cells, or T cells provided the cDNA or gDNA that made up the material.

CDR3 length: 15 residues. The J segment lost 5 bases and the V segment lost 7 bases, leaving 13 bases of the junction unmatched. Looked up from germline, CDR1 is MNHEY and CDR2 is SVGAGI. In the original workflow: Amplified reference gene primers provided the basis for estimating nucleated cell counts. The repertoire was sequenced with immunoSEQ multiplex PCR; TCRdb's copy has only in-frame clones and lacks some. The V and J calls and clone size were taken over from that table, and D and trimming were inferred from the DNA. Of under 300,000 clones in the sample, about three quarters are singletons; the top ten hold about 3.5%.

This sequence originates from a woman of 80 years or more with acute or convalescent COVID-19. Sequencing was performed on peripheral blood. V and J are TRBV6-5 and TRBJ2-5, with 7 bases identical to TRBD2. The CDR3: CASIPTSPGWETQYF. As DNA, the CDR3 is TGTGCCAGCATTCCGACTAGCCCTGGGTGGGAGACCCAGTACTTC.